This TCR beta chain came from a study of CXCR3-negative and CXCR3-positive naive CD8 T cells. This clonotype is medium-sized by frequency. The TRB cDNA libraries were prepared by 5' RACE with UMI labels. TCRdb reworked the 5' RACE reads into one entry per CDR3 protein, no DNA. This specimen shows about 8,300 distinct CDR3 sequences; the ten leading clones hold about 2%. CDR3 length equals 17 residues. The germline V gene has CDR1 MNHNY and CDR2 SVGAGI (reference sequence). This receptor was identified in a human donor in good health. Some clones in this sample may be carry-over from other donors' samples. V gene TRBV6-6 combines with J gene TRBJ2-1; TCRdb indicates TRBD2, and absent DNA this call remains unverified. Source material: naive CXCR3- CD8+ T cells from blood. Noted subset: CD45RO-CCR7+CD27+CD95- naive CD8+ T cells lacking CXCR3 (TNR3-). CDR3 loop: CASSYSVLAGAYNEQFF.